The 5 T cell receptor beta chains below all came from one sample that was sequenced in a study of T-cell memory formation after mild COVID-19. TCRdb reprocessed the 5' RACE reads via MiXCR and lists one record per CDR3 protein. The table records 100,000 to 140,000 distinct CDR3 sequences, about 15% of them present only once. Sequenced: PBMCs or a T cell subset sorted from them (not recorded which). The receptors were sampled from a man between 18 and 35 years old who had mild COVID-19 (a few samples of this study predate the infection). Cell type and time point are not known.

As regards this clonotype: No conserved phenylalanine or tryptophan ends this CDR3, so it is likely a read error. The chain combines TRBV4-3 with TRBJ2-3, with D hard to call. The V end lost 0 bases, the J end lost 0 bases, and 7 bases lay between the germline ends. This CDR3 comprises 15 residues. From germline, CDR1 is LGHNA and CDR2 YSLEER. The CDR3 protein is CASSQDRTSTDTQYL. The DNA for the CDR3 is TGCGCCAGCAGCCAAGATAGGACCAGCACAGATACGCAGTATCTT.

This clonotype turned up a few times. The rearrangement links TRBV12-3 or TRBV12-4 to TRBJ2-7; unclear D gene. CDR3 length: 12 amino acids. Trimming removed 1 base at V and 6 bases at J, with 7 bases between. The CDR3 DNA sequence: TGTGCCAGCAGTTTAGGCTCCGGCGAGCAGTACGTC. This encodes CASSLGSGEQYV.

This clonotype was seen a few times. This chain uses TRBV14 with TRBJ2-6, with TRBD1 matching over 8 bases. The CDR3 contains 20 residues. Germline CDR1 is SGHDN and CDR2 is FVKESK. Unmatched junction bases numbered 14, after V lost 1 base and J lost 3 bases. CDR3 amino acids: CASSQVAGTGRFDGANVLTF. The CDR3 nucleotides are TGTGCCAGCAGCCAAGTGGCTGGGACAGGCCGTTTCGATGGGGCCAACGTCCTGACTTTC. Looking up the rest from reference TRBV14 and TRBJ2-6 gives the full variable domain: EAGVTQFPSHSVIEKGQTVTLRCDPISGHDNLYWYRRVMGKEIKFLLHFVKESKQDESGMPNNRFLAERTGGTYSTLKVQPAELEDSGVYFCASSQVAGTGRFDGANVLTFGAGSRLTVL.

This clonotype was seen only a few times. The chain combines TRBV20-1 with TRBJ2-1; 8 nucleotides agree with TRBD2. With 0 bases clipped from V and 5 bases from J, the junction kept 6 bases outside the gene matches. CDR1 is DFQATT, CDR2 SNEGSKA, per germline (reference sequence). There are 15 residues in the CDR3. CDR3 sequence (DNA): TGCAGTGCTAGAGATCCGGGGGGGGACAACAATGAGCAGTTCTTC. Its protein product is CSARDPGGDNNEQFF.

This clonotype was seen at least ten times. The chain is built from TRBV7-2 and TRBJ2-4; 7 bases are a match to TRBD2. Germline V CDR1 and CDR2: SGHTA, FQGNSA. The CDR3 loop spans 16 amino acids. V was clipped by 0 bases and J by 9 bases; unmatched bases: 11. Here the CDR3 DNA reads TGTGCCAGCAGCTTAGCGGCTAGCGGCTCGCTTGTCATTCAGTACTTC. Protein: CASSLAASGSLVIQYF.